This TCR beta chain comes out of a study of blood T cell repertoires in COVID-19. The CDR3 runs to 16 residues. Germline CDR1 is SEHNR and CDR2 is FQNEAQ (reference sequence). V gave up 3 bases and J gave up 9 bases; unmatched junction bases: 7. Some clones are missing from TCRdb's copy, which holds only in-frame ones; the method was immunoSEQ multiplex PCR. The sample has around 250,000 clones, around 86% seen once. Sequenced: PBMCs or T cells enriched from blood (not recorded which). V usage is TRBV7-9 and J usage is TRBJ1-6; 11 positions agree with TRBD1. The TCR originated in a young man who had recovered from COVID-19. In DNA form, the CDR3 reads TGTGCCAGCAGCTTTCTCAGGGACAGGGGGTCTTCACCCCTCCACTTT. Protein sequence: CASSFLRDRGSSPLHF.